The TCR beta chain described here comes from a study of shared clonotypes between healthy human individuals. Study-wide findings and caveats: Few donors limited the genetic and exposure-history diversity represented.

V lost 2 bases and J 7 bases, leaving 11 bases between the germline ends. Germline CDR1 is SGHTA and CDR2 is FQGTGA. The CDR3 is made up of 13 amino acids. The protocol was immunoSEQ multiplex PCR, while the TCRdb copy is restricted to in-frame clones and leaves out a portion. The sample lists roughly 1,500,000 clones, approximately 98% seen once, with roughly 0.42% in the top ten. This clone was counted a single time. Its antigen is unknown. This chain connects TRBV7-3 to TRBJ1-2; perhaps TRBD1 as D (5 bases). Source material: naive CD4+ T cells sorted from blood. Specified subset: CD45RA+ positively selected. The sequence was obtained from a man younger than 40 in good health. The CDR3 DNA reads as TGTGCCAGCAGCTTAGGTGGGGGAACTGGCTACACCTTC. This sequence encodes CASSLGGGTGYTF.